This T cell receptor beta chain appears in the sequencing data of a study of T-cell reconstitution after alpha-beta-depleted transplantation in children. Germline V gives CDR1 DFQATT, CDR2 SNEGSKA (reference sequence). This CDR3 is 17 amino acids long. The trim removed 2 bases at V and 4 bases at J, leaving 9 bases unmatched. The TCRbeta library was prepared with unique molecular identifiers. From the PCR reads, TCRdb called clonotypes with MiXCR, one entry per CDR3 protein. The sample contains 200,000 to 300,000 distinct CDR3 sequences, 9.5% to 15% of which appear only once. The receptor was isolated from a human donor who donated a stem cell graft to a child with acute lymphoblastic leukemia. The sequencing used PBMCs from the stem cell graft donor, collected from the stem cell graft. The chain combines TRBV20-1 with TRBJ2-1, with 12 bases fitting TRBD2. The CDR3 DNA reads as TGCAGTGCTAGACCCCAGACTAGCGGGAGACGTTACAATGAGCAGTTCTTC. Translating it yields CSARPQTSGRRYNEQFF.